These 22 T cell receptor beta chains share one sample of origin, sequenced in a study of T cells after yellow fever vaccination (dated by TCRdb to about 2019). The treatment or condition label, as the study defines it: live attenuated yellow fever vaccine strain. The library was obtained by 5' RACE. The sequencer was an Illumina HiSeq 2500. TCRdb applied fastp at Q25 and MiXCR to the public reads, then kept only in-frame beta chains. For every CDR3 protein sequence, its rows merge into one entry that carries the most common genes and DNA. This sample is represented by about 510,000 distinct CDR3 sequences; 20% to 25% of them were singletons. Jointly, the top ten make up roughly 16% of the sample. Sequenced here: PBMCs, sampled around 3 weeks after the first yellow fever vaccination. The receptors were gathered from a man aged 18-30 years who received the YFV17D yellow fever vaccine.

The sample holds a few counts of this clonotype. This rearrangement joins TRBV7-9 to TRBJ2-1; D unclear. Trimming took off 11 bases at V and 0 bases at J, with 14 bases between the two ends. Germline values: CDR1 SEHNR, CDR2 FQNEAQ (reference sequence). The CDR3 length is 14 residues. This CDR3 is CASRSGSSYNEQFF. The CDR3 region has the DNA TGTGCCTCCCGAAGTGGAAGCTCCTACAATGAGCAGTTCTTC.

The chain has TRBV15 and TRBJ2-7; D unresolved. Germline CDR1 LNHNV, CDR2 YYDKDF (reference sequence). CDR3 size: 15 residues. V dropped 0 bases and J dropped 3 bases, with 12 bases sitting between them. The CDR3 protein is CATSREAQTYYEQYF. CDR3 nucleotides: TGTGCCACCAGCAGAGAGGCACAGACCTACTACGAGCAGTACTTC. The full variable domain, rest sourced from reference TRBV15 and TRBJ2-7, is DAMVIQNPRYQVTQFGKPVTLSCSQTLNHNVMYWYQQKSSQAPKLLFHYYDKDFNNEADTPDNFQSRRPNTSFCFLDIRSPGLGDTAMYLCATSREAQTYYEQYFGPGTRLTVT.

This clonotype appeared a few times. The chain recombines TRBV3-1 with TRBJ1-6; the D is unclear. The V end lost 0 bases, the J end lost 10 bases, and 19 bases lay between the germline ends. Germline CDR1 and CDR2: LGHDT and YNNKEL (reference sequence). The CDR3 covers 17 residues. The CDR3 DNA reads TGTGCCAGCAGCCAAGACCCGCCACTGGGCCCCTACTCACCCCTCCACTTT. Protein product: CASSQDPPLGPYSPLHF.

This chain uses TRBV6-2 or TRBV6-3 with TRBJ1-6; D ambiguous. This CDR3 contains 13 residues. V was clipped by 10 bases and J by 7 bases, with 14 bases between them. CDR1 MNHEY and CDR2 SVGEGT come from the germline V gene. CDR3 bases: TGTGCCACCTCGTTACCGGGAAATTCACCCCTCCACTTT. Protein: CATSLPGNSPLHF.

The CDR3 spells CSARDSRGNTEAFF. Written as DNA, the CDR3 is TGCAGTGCTAGAGATTCTAGGGGGAACACTGAAGCTTTCTTT. The chain carries TRBV20-1 and TRBJ1-1; D possibly corresponds to TRBD1 (5 bases). V lost 0 bases and J lost 1, with 9 bases in between. Germline loops: CDR1 DFQATT, CDR2 SNEGSKA (reference sequence). The CDR3 loop spans 14 amino acids.

The V gene is TRBV25-1, the J gene TRBJ2-2, with D perhaps given as TRBD1 or TRBD2 (6 bases each). The CDR3 extends over 15 amino acids. CDR1 is MGHDK, CDR2 SYGVNS, per germline. V lost 7 bases to trimming and J lost 5 bases, with 17 bases between them. The CDR3 nucleotides are TGTGCCAGCAAATCGGGGGCCGGGGAAACCGGGGAGCTGTTTTTT. Translation: CASKSGAGETGELFF.

This rearrangement joins TRBV6-1 to TRBJ1-2, with D possibly matching TRBD1 (6 bases). This CDR3 has 13 amino acids. Between the trimmed V and J ends, which lost 6 bases and 8 bases, there was a span of 16 bases. Per germline, CDR1 MNHNS and CDR2 SASEGT. DNA of the CDR3: TGTGCCAGCAGCCTCCACAGGGTTGGAGGCTACACCTTC. Its protein is CASSLHRVGGYTF.

This clonotype was seen only a few times. The chain carries TRBV18 and TRBJ2-7; TRBD2 matches at 8 bases. J was trimmed by 6 bases and V by 6 bases; bases with no gene match: 4. This CDR3 comprises 12 residues. The germline V gene encodes CDR1 KGHSH and CDR2 LQKENI. Here the CDR3 DNA reads TGTGCCAGCTCCTTCAGCGGGGGCGAGCAGTACTTC. It encodes CASSFSGGEQYF.

This clonotype was picked up a small number of times. This chain connects TRBV18 to TRBJ2-5; 8 nucleotides agree with TRBD2. J was trimmed by 3 bases and V by 2 bases; bases with no gene match: 2. The germline gives CDR1 KGHSH, CDR2 LQKENI. This CDR3 region has 14 residues. CDR3 sequence reads: CASSPLLAEETQYF. Here the CDR3 DNA reads TGTGCCAGCTCACCATTACTAGCGGAAGAGACCCAGTACTTC.

The chain carries TRBV3-1 and TRBJ2-1; the D gene is possibly TRBD2 (5 bases). CDR3 length: 16 amino acids. V shed 4 bases and J shed 4 bases, with 17 bases lying between them. Germline values: CDR1 LGHDT, CDR2 YNNKEL (reference sequence). The CDR3 sequence: CASSPHSAGQYNEQFF. CDR3 sequence (DNA): TGTGCCAGCAGCCCTCATTCGGCGGGCCAATACAATGAGCAGTTCTTC.

DNA for the CDR3: TGCGCCAGCAGCTTGACAGGGTTCCACGAGCAGTACGTC. Amino acid sequence: CASSLTGFHEQYV. The chain uses TRBV5-1 and TRBJ2-7, with D perhaps matching TRBD1 (6 bases). CDR1 and CDR2 from the germline V gene are SGHRS and YFSETQ. The CDR3 has 13 amino acids. V lost 1 base and J 5 bases, leaving 10 bases between the germline ends.

This clonotype was seen a few times. The chain joins TRBV5-1 to TRBJ2-5; 7 bases are a match to TRBD2. V trimming: 0 bases; J trimming: 1 base; junction bases outside the gene matches: 6. CDR1 is SGHRS, CDR2 YFSETQ, per germline. There are 16 residues in the CDR3. CDR3 coding DNA: TGCGCCAGCAGCTTGGCGGCTAGCGGAGTCCAAGAGACCCAGTACTTC. It encodes CASSLAASGVQETQYF.

V gene TRBV13 combines with J gene TRBJ2-1; 7 positions agree with TRBD2. The junction had 11 bases not matched to a gene; V was cut back by 1 base and J by 14 bases. Germline-derived CDR1 and CDR2 are PRHDT and FYEKMQ (reference sequence). The CDR3 is 14 residues long. The CDR3 spells CASSLAVSSGRKFF. The CDR3 region has the DNA TGTGCCAGCAGCTTAGCGGTTTCTAGCGGACGAAAGTTCTTC.

This clonotype was observed many times. CDR3 nucleotide sequence: TGTGCCACCGGACAGGTGAGCACTGAAGCTTTCTTT. This translates into CATGQVSTEAFF. The chain couples TRBV12-3 or TRBV12-4 to TRBJ1-1; 7 nucleotides match TRBD1. The CDR3 sequence is 12 residues long. Unmatched junction bases numbered 6, after V lost 10 bases and J lost 4 bases.

V and J are TRBV28 and TRBJ2-1; D is unresolved. This CDR3 is built from 14 residues. Trimming shortened V by 3 bases and J by 5 bases, and 11 bases separated the two germline ends. From germline, CDR1 is MDHEN and CDR2 SYDVKM. CDR3 in DNA: TGTGCCAGCAGTTTCCCAGAGCGCAACAATGAGCAGTTCTTC. This sequence encodes CASSFPERNNEQFF. Full variable domain (missing parts from reference TRBV28 and TRBJ2-1): DVKVTQSSRYLVKRTGEKVFLECVQDMDHENMFWYRQDPGLGLRLIYFSYDVKMKEKGDIPEGYSVSREKKERFSLILESASTNQTSMYLCASSFPERNNEQFFGPGTRLTVL.

The V and J genes are TRBV12-3 or TRBV12-4 and TRBJ2-5, with unresolved D. Trimming took off 3 bases at V and 0 bases at J, with 8 bases between the two ends. This CDR3 is built from 14 residues. Here the CDR3 reads CASSFWAHQETQYF. CDR3 DNA sequence: TGTGCCAGCAGTTTCTGGGCTCACCAAGAGACCCAGTACTTC.

This clonotype has only a few counts. This sequence joins TRBV5-1 and TRBJ2-5, with D perhaps assigned TRBD1 or TRBD2 (5 bases each). The CDR3 has 14 residues. CDR1 SGHRS and CDR2 YFSETQ come from the germline V gene. V lost 2 bases and J 4 bases, leaving 12 bases between the germline ends. CDR3 DNA: TGCGCCAGCAGCTTCGAAGGGACCCTAGAGACCCAGTACTTC. Its protein is CASSFEGTLETQYF.

This chain links TRBV5-1 with TRBJ2-3; D is uncertain. The V end was cut by 0 bases, the J end by 6 bases, with 5 bases between. In germline, CDR1 is SGHRS, CDR2 YFSETQ. The CDR3 is 12 residues long. The CDR3: CASSLAYDTQYF. Here the CDR3 DNA reads TGCGCCAGCAGCTTGGCATACGATACGCAGTATTTT.

The rearrangement joins TRBV11-1 to TRBJ2-2, with D hard to call. Germline V gives CDR1 SGHAT, CDR2 FQDESV (reference sequence). This CDR3 is built from 14 residues. With 5 bases removed from V and 6 bases from J, the gap between germline ends came to 13 bases. In nucleotides, the CDR3 is TGTGCCAGCAGCAATTCTCGTACCGCCGGGGAGCTGTTTTTT. Protein: CASSNSRTAGELFF.

V is TRBV5-1 and J is TRBJ1-2, with 8 bases fitting TRBD1. Germline V lookup: CDR1 SGHRS, CDR2 YFSETQ. CDR3 length: 13 amino acids. J gave up 6 bases and V 4 bases, and 5 bases lay outside the gene matches. The DNA of the CDR3 is TGCGCCAGCAGCCCGCAGGGGGCTAATGGCTACACCTTC. As protein: CASSPQGANGYTF.

This chain connects TRBV27 to TRBJ1-5; D remains unclear. The CDR3 consists of 12 residues. Germline CDR1 and CDR2: MNHEY and SMNVEV (reference sequence). With 4 bases removed from V and 7 bases from J, the gap between germline ends came to 8 bases. DNA of the CDR3: TGTGCCAGCAGTTATCATGGCCAGCCCCAGCATTTT. This sequence encodes CASSYHGQPQHF.

This sequence joins TRBV20-1 and TRBJ2-3; 8 bases are a match to TRBD2. The V gene end was trimmed by 6 bases and the J gene end by 6 bases; junction bases not matched to a gene: 14. The germline V gene encodes CDR1 DFQATT and CDR2 SNEGSKA (reference sequence). The CDR3 spans 15 residues. The chain's CDR3 is CSAPRRGGTGDTQYF. The CDR3 DNA sequence: TGCAGTGCCCCTCGCCGGGGGGGGACGGGGGATACGCAGTATTTT.